Below are 28 T cell receptor beta chains sequenced from a single sample in a study of T cells in Graves' hyperthyroidism and ophthalmopathy. RNA transcripts served as the template for amplifying TCR beta CDR3 regions. Using the HTBI primer set, a first-round RT-PCR was run on the TCR CDR3. TCRdb analysed the multiplex PCR reads with MiXCR anew, one entry per CDR3 protein. Of roughly 720,000 distinct CDR3 sequences listed, approximately 15% are singletons. The sequencing input was blood. All receptors come from a man in his fifties or sixties with Graves' hyperthyroidism.

This clonotype has just a few counts. CDR3 coding DNA: TGTGCCAGCAGCGAGGGTTTTGGAAACACCATATATTTT. Translating gives CASSEGFGNTIYF. The chain links TRBV5-4 to TRBJ1-3; no clear D gene. V was clipped by 4 bases and J by 3 bases, with 8 bases between them. The CDR3 extends over 13 amino acids. Germline assignment: CDR1 SGHNT and CDR2 YYREEE (reference sequence).

This clonotype was observed many times. This chain joins TRBV19 and TRBJ1-1; D unclear. The CDR3 runs 12 residues. V was trimmed by 5 bases and J by 8 bases, leaving 12 bases between them. The germline gives CDR1 LNHDA, CDR2 SQIVND (reference sequence). CDR3 amino acids: CASSDAGVEAFF. CDR3 DNA: TGTGCCAGTAGTGACGCGGGAGTCGAAGCTTTCTTT.

This clonotype was found many times. V and J are TRBV7-6 and TRBJ2-3, with TRBD1 matching 7 bases. The CDR3 loop spans 16 amino acids. Germline V CDR1 and CDR2: SGHVS, FNYEAQ. The J segment lost 5 bases and the V segment lost 3 bases, leaving 11 bases of the junction unmatched. CDR3 in amino acids: CASSFSVQGSQDTQYF. Written as DNA, the CDR3 is TGTGCCAGCAGCTTCTCGGTACAGGGGAGTCAAGATACGCAGTATTTT.

In its sample, this clonotype was seen many times. This rearrangement joins TRBV19 to TRBJ1-1; D unresolved. The CDR3 contains 12 residues. Trimming removed 2 bases at V and 5 bases at J, with 6 bases between. The V gene's germline CDR1 is LNHDA and CDR2 SQIVND (reference sequence). CDR3 residues: CASSIMGTEAFF. The CDR3 coding sequence is TGTGCCAGTAGTATAATGGGGACTGAAGCTTTCTTT.

The chain is built from TRBV4-1 and TRBJ1-2, with TRBD1 identical over 7 bases. This CDR3 region has 16 residues. V shed 2 bases and J 5 bases; nucleotides not matched to a gene: 11. Germline V gene data show CDR1 as MGHRA and CDR2 as YSYEKL. The CDR3 bases are TGCGCCAGCAGCCAAATTGGGAAGGGACAGAGATATGGCTACACCTTC. The encoded protein is CASSQIGKGQRYGYTF.

In this sample, this clonotype turned up many times. V is TRBV7-8 and J is TRBJ1-5; the D gene is possibly TRBD1 (5 bases). The CDR3 consists of 15 residues. Germline-derived CDR1 and CDR2 are SGHVS and FQNEAQ. The germline V and J ends were trimmed by 3 bases and 4 bases, with 13 bases remaining between them. The chain's CDR3 is CASSFELGGNQPQHF. The CDR3, as DNA: TGTGCCAGCAGCTTCGAGTTGGGGGGAAATCAGCCCCAGCATTTT. Full variable domain (missing parts from reference TRBV7-8 and TRBJ1-5): GAGVSQSPRYKVAKRGQDVALRCDPISGHVSLFWYQQALGQGPEFLTYFQNEAQLDKSGLPSDRFFAERPEGSVSTLKIQRTQQEDSAVYLCASSFELGGNQPQHFGDGTRLSIL.

This clonotype was recorded many times. The V call is TRBV24-1, the J call TRBJ2-1; possible D gene TRBD2, 6 bases. From germline, CDR1 is KGHDR and CDR2 SFDVKD. CDR3 length: 16 residues. Trimming shortened V by 4 bases and J by 0 bases, and 12 bases separated the two germline ends. CDR3 loop: CATSDDSGNSYNEQFF. CDR3 nucleotides: TGTGCCACCAGTGACGATAGCGGTAACTCCTACAATGAGCAGTTCTTC.

In this sample, this clonotype turned up many times. This chain joins TRBV6-1 and TRBJ2-5; 9 bases agree with TRBD2. This CDR3 contains 18 residues. The germline gives CDR1 MNHNS, CDR2 SASEGT. J gave up 4 bases and V 1 base, and 13 bases lay outside the gene matches. The CDR3 DNA reads TGTGCCAGCAGTGAAGATGGTCGGTTAGCGGGAGTTCTAGAGACCCAGTACTTC. This translates into CASSEDGRLAGVLETQYF.

The chain uses TRBV29-1 and TRBJ2-2; D remains unclear. V was trimmed by 4 bases and J by 1 base, leaving 7 bases between them. Germline V gene data show CDR1 as SQVTM and CDR2 as ANQGSEA. This CDR3 has 13 residues. The CDR3 DNA sequence: TGCAGCGTTGTTGAGGAGAACACCGGGGAGCTGTTTTTT. Translation gives CSVVEENTGELFF.

This clonotype was observed a few times. CDR3 DNA sequence: TGTGCCAGCAGTTTCCTAGCGGAGCCCAAAGGCGATGAGCAGTTCTTC. It is translated as CASSFLAEPKGDEQFF. V and J are TRBV6-5 and TRBJ2-1, with 7 bases that match TRBD2. Germline trimming cut 4 bases from V and 8 bases from J; bases unmatched to any gene: 14. Germline assignment: CDR1 MNHEY and CDR2 SVGAGI. This CDR3 region has 16 residues.

The sample holds many counts of this clonotype. This chain uses TRBV4-2 with TRBJ2-7; 11 nucleotides agree with TRBD2. J gave up 5 bases and V 0 bases, and 6 bases lay outside the gene matches. The V gene's germline CDR1 is LGHNA and CDR2 YNFKEQ. The CDR3 loop spans 16 amino acids. The CDR3 sequence: CASSQEFTSGSNEQYF. In DNA, the CDR3 is TGTGCCAGCAGCCAAGAATTTACTAGCGGGAGCAACGAGCAGTACTTC.

This clonotype has a count of ten or more. The chain is built from TRBV2 and TRBJ1-5; D possibly corresponds to TRBD1 (5 bases). The CDR3 has 15 residues. Germline CDR1 is SNHLY and CDR2 is FYNNEI. Trimming shortened V by 4 bases and J by 5 bases, and 15 bases separated the two germline ends. The CDR3 is CASSVDGTGYQPQHF. CDR3 nucleotide sequence: TGTGCCAGCAGTGTGGACGGGACGGGCTATCAGCCCCAGCATTTT.

This clonotype showed up many times. This sequence joins TRBV2 and TRBJ2-2; a possible D gene is TRBD2 (6 bases). Trimming stripped 2 bases from V and 4 bases from J, with 14 bases between. The CDR3 covers 16 residues. Germline CDR1 is SNHLY and CDR2 is FYNNEI. The CDR3 is CASSEIERAVTGELFF. For the CDR3, the DNA is TGTGCCAGCAGTGAAATTGAGCGGGCCGTCACCGGGGAGCTGTTTTTT.

This clonotype has ten or more counts. The J gene is TRBJ2-5, the V gene TRBV3-1; a possible D gene is TRBD2 (6 bases). CDR3 size: 17 residues. In germline, CDR1 is LGHDT, CDR2 YNNKEL (reference sequence). Trimming left V 4 bases short and J 2 bases short, with 20 bases between. The CDR3 region has the DNA TGTGCCAGCAGCCGAGGGTGGGAGGCTCGGAAACAAGAGACCCAGTACTTC. This gives the protein CASSRGWEARKQETQYF.

The chain combines TRBV27 with TRBJ2-1; 9 bases agree with TRBD1. The germline V gene has CDR1 MNHEY and CDR2 SMNVEV (reference sequence). Germline trimming cut 5 bases from V and 8 bases from J; bases unmatched to any gene: 10. The CDR3 length is 15 residues. The CDR3 here is CASSLGQGLRHEQFF. The CDR3 DNA is TGTGCCAGCAGTCTCGGACAGGGGTTACGCCATGAGCAGTTCTTC.

This clonotype was seen a handful of times. The chain recombines TRBV19 with TRBJ2-3; D call uncertain. The CDR3 is 13 amino acids. Per the germline V gene, CDR1 is LNHDA and CDR2 is SQIVND (reference sequence). V shed 3 bases and J shed 7 bases, with 11 bases lying between them. The CDR3 is CASSIPGSNTQYF. CDR3 in DNA: TGTGCCAGTAGTATCCCCGGGTCGAATACGCAGTATTTT.

This clonotype was observed at least ten times. Germline is not matched at one junction end, which may reflect a read error. The V and J genes are TRBV6-2 or TRBV6-3 and TRBJ2-5; maybe TRBD2 (7 bases). The CDR3 loop spans 15 amino acids. In germline, CDR1 is MNHEY, CDR2 SVGEGT. CDR3 residues: CASSYGGANQETQYF. DNA for the CDR3: TGTGCCAGCAGTTACGGGGGGGCCAACCAGGAGACCCAGTACTTC.

This clonotype was observed at least ten times. This chain joins TRBV30 and TRBJ1-5; D not certain. This CDR3 contains 13 residues. The germline V and J ends were trimmed by 2 bases and 4 bases, with 9 bases remaining between them. CDR1 GTSNPN and CDR2 SVGIG come from the germline V gene (reference sequence). The CDR3 here is CAWSSRGNQPQHF. DNA of the CDR3: TGTGCCTGGAGTAGCCGGGGAAATCAGCCCCAGCATTTT.

This clonotype was seen more than once but under ten times. V and J are TRBV7-9 and TRBJ2-1, with D possibly TRBD2 on 6 matching bases. The CDR3 has 17 amino acids. CDR1 SEHNR and CDR2 FQNEAQ come from the germline V gene (reference sequence). V was cut by 5 bases and J by 5 bases, with 22 bases left in between. The CDR3 here is CASSQPTGLIINNEQFF. CDR3 in DNA: TGTGCCAGCAGCCAGCCGACGGGACTCATAATTAACAATGAGCAGTTCTTC. Combining the CDR3 with reference TRBV7-9 and TRBJ2-1 gives the whole variable domain DTGVSQNPRHKITKRGQNVTFRCDPISEHNRLYWYRQTLGQGPEFLTYFQNEAQLEKSRLLSDRFSAERPKGSFSTLEIQRTEQGDSAMYLCASSQPTGLIINNEQFFGPGTRLTVL.

This clonotype was seen a few times. This chain uses TRBV30 with TRBJ2-1; no definite D call. CDR3 length: 13 amino acids. Germline CDR1 is GTSNPN and CDR2 is SVGIG (reference sequence). Trimming took off 0 bases at V and 4 bases at J, with 7 bases between the two ends. CDR3 protein: CAWSVLSYNEQFF. DNA of the CDR3: TGTGCCTGGAGTGTATTATCTTACAATGAGCAGTTCTTC.

As to this clonotype: Since a much larger clone is just one base distant, this may be a read error. J is TRBJ2-1 and V is TRBV13; a possible D gene is TRBD2 (6 bases). Germline lookup yields CDR1 PRHDT and CDR2 FYEKMQ (reference sequence). The CDR3 totals 16 residues. CDR3 nucleotide sequence: TGTGTCAGCAGCTTACTGATCGGGAGTGACTACAATGAGCAGTTCTTC. Translation: CVSSLLIGSDYNEQFF.

This clonotype turned up a few times. This chain uses TRBV27 with TRBJ2-1; 9 nucleotides agree with TRBD2. V was pared by 4 bases and J by 0 bases, with 10 bases of the junction left unmatched. Looked up from germline, CDR1 is MNHEY and CDR2 is SMNVEV (reference sequence). The CDR3 contains 18 residues. The CDR3 sequence is CASSSWTSASSSYNEQFF. The CDR3 DNA follows: TGTGCCAGCAGTTCCTGGACTAGCGCTTCAAGCTCCTACAATGAGCAGTTCTTC.

DNA for the CDR3: TGTGCCAGCAGCTTGGGACAGGGAGAGACGTTCTTC. It translates to CASSLGQGETFF. The chain carries TRBV7-3 and TRBJ2-1; TRBD1 aligns across 9 bases. Germline CDR1 SGHTA, CDR2 FQGTGA. The length of the CDR3 is 12 residues. V lost 3 bases and J lost 15; bases outside the gene matches: 6. The full variable domain, in which reference TRBV7-3 and TRBJ2-1 provide the parts outside the CDR3, is GAGVSQTPSNKVTEKGKYVELRCDPISGHTALYWYRQSLGQGPEFLIYFQGTGAADDSGLPNDRFFAVRPEGSVSTLKIQRTERGDSAVYLCASSLGQGETFFGPGTRLTVL.

This clonotype showed up just a few times. The V and J genes are TRBV19 and TRBJ2-7, with a tentative D call TRBD2 (5 bases). V was shortened by 4 bases and J by 2 bases, with 9 bases between the two germline ends. The CDR3 extends over 13 amino acids. Germline CDR1 is LNHDA and CDR2 is SQIVND (reference sequence). CDR3 region: CASSTGGTYEQYF. CDR3 DNA sequence: TGTGCCAGTAGTACCGGAGGAACCTACGAGCAGTACTTC.

This clonotype occurred a few times. The J gene is TRBJ2-7, the V gene TRBV29-1; D remains unclear. With 1 base removed from V and 3 bases from J, the gap between germline ends came to 10 bases. The V gene's germline CDR1 is SQVTM and CDR2 ANQGSEA. The CDR3 covers 13 residues. CDR3 nucleotide sequence: TGCAGCGTTGAAGCCGGGCCCATCTACGAGCAGTACTTC. This encodes CSVEAGPIYEQYF.

This clonotype appeared many times. V is TRBV28 and J is TRBJ2-3; D unclear. Germline lookup yields CDR1 MDHEN and CDR2 SYDVKM. The V gene lost 1 base and the J gene lost 2 bases, with 10 bases spanning the gap. The CDR3 totals 15 residues. The CDR3 reads CASSLSADPTDTQYF. The CDR3 DNA sequence: TGTGCCAGCAGTTTATCGGCGGACCCCACAGATACGCAGTATTTT. The full variable domain, in which reference TRBV28 and TRBJ2-3 provide the parts outside the CDR3, is DVKVTQSSRYLVKRTGEKVFLECVQDMDHENMFWYRQDPGLGLRLIYFSYDVKMKEKGDIPEGYSVSREKKERFSLILESASTNQTSMYLCASSLSADPTDTQYFGPGTRLTVL.

This clonotype has a handful of counts. This chain links TRBV7-9 with TRBJ1-1; D is unclear. Trimming shortened V by 1 base and J by 1 base, and 19 bases separated the two germline ends. This CDR3 is 18 amino acids long. In germline, CDR1 is SEHNR, CDR2 FQNEAQ (reference sequence). CDR3 sequence: CASSLVSVGGRKNTEAFF. In DNA, the CDR3 is TGTGCCAGCAGCTTAGTATCGGTTGGCGGACGTAAGAACACTGAAGCTTTCTTT.

This clonotype was seen ten or more times. The CDR3 here is CAIPGRAAYGYTF. CDR3 coding DNA: TGTGCCATCCCGGGACGGGCAGCTTATGGCTACACCTTC. This chain uses TRBV6-1 with TRBJ1-2; D might be TRBD1 (5 bases). The V gene lost 10 bases and the J gene lost 5 bases, with 17 bases spanning the gap. CDR1 and CDR2 (germline): MNHNS, SASEGT. This CDR3 spans 13 amino acids.